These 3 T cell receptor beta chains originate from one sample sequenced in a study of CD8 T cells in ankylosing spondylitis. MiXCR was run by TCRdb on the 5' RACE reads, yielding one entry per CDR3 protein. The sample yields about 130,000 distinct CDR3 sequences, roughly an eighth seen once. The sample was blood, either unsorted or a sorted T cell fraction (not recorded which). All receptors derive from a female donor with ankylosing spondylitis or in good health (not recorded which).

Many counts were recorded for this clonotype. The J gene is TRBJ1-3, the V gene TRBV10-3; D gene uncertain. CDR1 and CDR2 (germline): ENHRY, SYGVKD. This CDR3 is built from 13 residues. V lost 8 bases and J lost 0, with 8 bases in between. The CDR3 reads CAISPFSGNTIYF. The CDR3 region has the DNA TGTGCCATCTCCCCTTTCTCTGGAAACACCATATATTTT.

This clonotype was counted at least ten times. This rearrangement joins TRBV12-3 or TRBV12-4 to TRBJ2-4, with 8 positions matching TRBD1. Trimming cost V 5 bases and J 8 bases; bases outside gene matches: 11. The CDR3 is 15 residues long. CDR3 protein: CASSDPGTGRDIQYF. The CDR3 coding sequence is TGTGCCAGCAGTGACCCCGGGACAGGACGGGACATTCAGTACTTC.

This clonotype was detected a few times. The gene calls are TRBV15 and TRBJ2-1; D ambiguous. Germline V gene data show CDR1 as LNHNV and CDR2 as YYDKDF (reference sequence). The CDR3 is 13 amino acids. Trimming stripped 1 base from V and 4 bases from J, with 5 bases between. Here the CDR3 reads CATSRGVYNEQFF. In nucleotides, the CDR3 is TGTGCCACCAGCAGAGGCGTTTACAATGAGCAGTTCTTC.